The present TCR beta chain was sequenced within a study of blood T cell repertoires in COVID-19. Background on the study: The cDNA or gDNA used as material had been derived from T cells, B-cell-depleted T cells, or PBMCs.

This CDR3 region has 13 residues. V was shortened by 3 bases and J by 2 bases, with 8 bases between the two germline ends. CDR1 and CDR2 from the germline V gene are MNHEY and SMNVEV (reference sequence). Categorization into cohorts depended on clinical history that participants reported. For recovered donors of Cohort 3, there were two negative PCRs, clearance, or symptom resolution. As processed by the authors: Estimated nucleated cell counts came from reference gene primer amplification. Here immunoSEQ multiplex PCR was the method, and the copy in TCRdb shows in-frame clones only, minus some. The V and J calls and clone size come from that table; D and trimming were worked out from the DNA. The top ten hold 1.2% of the sample, which has 300,000 to 450,000 clones, around nine tenths seen once.

Sequencing was performed on PBMCs or T cells enriched from blood (not recorded which). This chain links TRBV27 with TRBJ2-7; weak D call: TRBD2 (5 bases). The sequence derives from a woman aged 18-30 years who had recovered from COVID-19. The CDR3 region is CASSFRGPYEQYF. The CDR3 bases are TGTGCCAGCAGTTTTCGCGGGCCCTACGAGCAGTACTTC.